One sample yielded the 10 T cell receptor beta chains listed below, sequenced in a study of spatial heterogeneity in lung cancer. Their antigens are not known. Time point in this sample: sample taken at primary tumor resection. TCRdb passed the 5' RACE reads through MiXCR, listing each CDR3 protein once. Seen here are some 8,000 distinct CDR3 sequences, 9.6% observed once, and the top ten hold 9.5% to 15%. General study results and limits: Higher tumor mutation counts went along with higher counts of expanded intratumoral alpha and beta TCRs.

Sequencing used lung tumor tissue, obtained at surgery. These receptors came from a male donor with early-stage non-small cell lung cancer.

Ten or more counts support this clonotype. The J gene is TRBJ2-1, the V gene TRBV7-3; 7 nucleotides agree with TRBD2. The V and J ends lost 2 bases and 0 bases, in that order; junction bases with no gene match: 4. Germline CDR1 reads SGHTA; CDR2 reads FQGTGA. The CDR3 extends over 16 amino acids. The CDR3 DNA sequence: TGTGCCAGCAGCTTATGGGCGGGAGCCTCCTACAATGAGCAGTTCTTC. Its translation: CASSLWAGASYNEQFF.

Only a few counts were recorded for this clonotype. V and J are TRBV20-1 and TRBJ2-4; D not resolved. CDR3 size: 15 residues. CDR1 and CDR2 from the germline V gene are DFQATT and SNEGSKA (reference sequence). The V end was cut by 5 bases, the J end by 0 bases, with 14 bases between. In nucleotides, the CDR3 is TGCAGTGCTCCCAAGCAGCTACTAGCCAAAAACATTCAGTACTTC. Amino acid sequence: CSAPKQLLAKNIQYF.

By share of the sample, this clonotype is medium-sized. The chain is built from TRBV7-3 and TRBJ2-1; the D gene could be TRBD1 or TRBD2 (5 bases each). V was trimmed by 2 bases and J by 4 bases, leaving 12 bases between them. The CDR3 loop spans 15 amino acids. CDR1 SGHTA and CDR2 FQGTGA come from the germline V gene. The CDR3, as DNA: TGTGCCAGCAGCTTATCCGGGACCCTATACAATGAGCAGTTCTTC. Amino acids: CASSLSGTLYNEQFF.

This clonotype has ten or more counts. The chain is built from TRBV20-1 and TRBJ2-1; 12 bases are a match to TRBD2. The trim removed 1 base at V and 7 bases at J, leaving 5 bases unmatched. The CDR3 is 15 amino acids. The germline CDR1 and CDR2 sequences are DFQATT and SNEGSKA (reference sequence). This CDR3 reads CSARVTSGRRNEQFF. CDR3 in DNA: TGCAGTGCTAGAGTGACTAGCGGGAGAAGGAATGAGCAGTTCTTC.

This clonotype was seen many times. The chain carries TRBV18 and TRBJ2-5, with 7 bases identical to TRBD1. Per germline, CDR1 KGHSH and CDR2 LQKENI. The CDR3 length is 13 residues. Unmatched junction bases numbered 5, after V lost 8 bases and J lost 2 bases. Here the CDR3 reads CASSPGQQETQYF. CDR3 nucleotides: TGTGCCAGCAGCCCGGGACAGCAAGAGACCCAGTACTTC.

This clonotype was seen at least ten times. The chain has TRBV7-9 and TRBJ2-1; the match to TRBD2 covers 7 bases. V lost 3 bases, J lost 8 bases, and 22 bases stayed unmatched. Germline V gene sequence: CDR1 SEHNR, CDR2 FQNEAQ (reference sequence). There are 19 residues in the CDR3. The CDR3 is CASSFRLAWMGGGGDEQFF. CDR3 sequence (DNA): TGTGCCAGCAGCTTTCGACTAGCATGGATGGGGGGTGGAGGTGATGAGCAGTTCTTC.

Many counts were recorded for this clonotype. The rearrangement uses TRBV5-1 and TRBJ1-1, with TRBD1 identical over 7 bases. The CDR3 has 18 residues. The germline gives CDR1 SGHRS, CDR2 YFSETQ. Losses at the gene ends were 4 bases for V and 1 base for J; bases not matched to a gene: 16. In nucleotides, the CDR3 is TGCGCCAGCAGCCAAACAATCACACCGGGACAGCAGAACACTGAAGCTTTCTTT. Protein product: CASSQTITPGQQNTEAFF.

This chain joins TRBV20-1 and TRBJ2-1; D gene uncertain. There are 17 residues in the CDR3. Trimming left V 3 bases short and J 0 bases short, with 18 bases between. CDR1 DFQATT and CDR2 SNEGSKA come from the germline V gene (reference sequence). The chain's CDR3 is CSARPVARWSSYNEQFF. In nucleotides, the CDR3 is TGCAGTGCTAGGCCTGTTGCCCGGTGGAGCTCCTACAATGAGCAGTTCTTC.

This chain uses TRBV5-1 with TRBJ1-1; TRBD1 aligns across 7 bases. V lost 4 bases and J lost 7; bases outside the gene matches: 4. The germline V gene has CDR1 SGHRS and CDR2 YFSETQ. The CDR3 totals 12 residues. The CDR3 loop is CASSIQGIEAFF. For the CDR3, the DNA is TGCGCCAGCAGCATACAGGGGATTGAAGCTTTCTTT.

This clonotype was observed a few times. V usage is TRBV6-1 and J usage is TRBJ1-2; D not certain. The CDR3 has 14 amino acids. Germline V gene data show CDR1 as MNHNS and CDR2 as SASEGT. The V end lost 2 bases, the J end lost 4 bases, and 11 bases lay between the germline ends. As DNA, the CDR3 is TGTGCCAGCAGTGAATCCCAAGGAAGCTATGGCTACACCTTC. Translating it yields CASSESQGSYGYTF.